The 16 T cell receptor beta chains below were found in one sample sequenced in a study of CD8 T cells in Susac syndrome. Random hexamers served to reverse transcribe roughly 0.45 to 1 ug RNA. TCRdb reprocessed the immunoSEQ multiplex PCR reads with MiXCR, giving one entry per CDR3 protein. The table shows fewer than 85,000 distinct CDR3 sequences, with about 95% occurring only once. Sequencing was carried out using CD8+ T cells from PBMCs. All receptors come from a human donor with multiple sclerosis.

The chain is built from TRBV6-2 or TRBV6-3 and TRBJ2-7; 7 bases fit TRBD1. This CDR3 is 11 amino acids long. Germline trimming cut 9 bases from V and 6 bases from J; bases unmatched to any gene: 5. Germline CDR1 MNHEY, CDR2 SVGEGT. The CDR3 reads CASYRGGEQYF. Here the CDR3 DNA reads TGTGCCAGTTACAGGGGCGGCGAGCAGTACTTC.

The chain has TRBV6-2 or TRBV6-3 and TRBJ1-5; 7 bases align to TRBD1. The V gene's germline CDR1 is MNHEY and CDR2 SVGEGT. The CDR3 has 15 amino acids. Losses at the gene ends were 1 base for V and 5 bases for J; bases not matched to a gene: 5. DNA for the CDR3: TGTGCCAGCAGTTACTATGGACAGGAAGATCAGCCCCAGCATTTT. Translated, it gives CASSYYGQEDQPQHF.

The rearrangement joins TRBV20-1 to TRBJ1-2; no clear D gene. Germline loops: CDR1 DFQATT, CDR2 SNEGSKA (reference sequence). CDR3 length equals 14 residues. With 5 bases removed from V and 4 bases from J, the gap between germline ends came to 17 bases. The CDR3 is CSAGPRHPAYGYTF. The CDR3 coding sequence is TGCAGTGCTGGCCCACGACACCCAGCCTATGGCTACACCTTC.

The chain carries TRBV29-1 and TRBJ2-1, with D possibly TRBD2 on 6 matching bases. The CDR3 runs to 15 residues. V lost 4 bases to trimming and J lost 1 base, with 14 bases between them. CDR1 is SQVTM, CDR2 ANQGSEA, per germline. The CDR3 loop reads CSVAGGGSSYNEQFF. Written as DNA, the CDR3 is TGCAGCGTTGCCGGGGGTGGTTCTTCCTACAATGAGCAGTTCTTC.

This chain connects TRBV5-1 to TRBJ2-3, with 7 bases that match TRBD2. V trimming: 7 bases; J trimming: 3 bases; junction bases outside the gene matches: 14. The CDR3 consists of 16 residues. Germline CDR1 and CDR2: SGHRS and YFSETQ. This CDR3 is CASAPDPTSMTDTQYF. The DNA of the CDR3 is TGCGCCAGCGCCCCAGACCCGACTAGCATGACAGATACGCAGTATTTT.

The V gene is TRBV10-2, the J gene TRBJ2-6; TRBD1 matches 7 bases. CDR3 size: 16 residues. With 8 bases clipped from V and 1 base from J, the junction kept 8 bases outside the gene matches. Germline V gene lookup returns CDR1 WSHSY and CDR2 SAAADI. DNA of the CDR3: TGCGCCAGCTGGGGACAGAATCCGTCTGGGGCCAACGTCCTGACTTTC. Translated, it gives CASWGQNPSGANVLTF.

V usage is TRBV27 and J usage is TRBJ1-4, with D maybe TRBD1 (6 bases). From germline, CDR1 is MNHEY and CDR2 SMNVEV (reference sequence). Trimming removed 4 bases at V and 5 bases at J, with 8 bases between. This CDR3 has 13 amino acids. The CDR3 coding sequence is TGTGCCAGCAGTTACAGGGAAAATGAAAAACTGTTTTTT. Translating it yields CASSYRENEKLFF.

This clonotype is a singleton in its sample. V and J are TRBV28 and TRBJ2-1, with 9 bases that match TRBD1. The CDR3 loop spans 13 amino acids. V trimming: 10 bases; J trimming: 6 bases; junction bases outside the gene matches: 7. Per the germline V gene, CDR1 is MDHEN and CDR2 is SYDVKM. This CDR3 reads CATEDRGGNEQFF. CDR3 DNA sequence: TGTGCCACCGAGGACAGGGGAGGCAATGAGCAGTTCTTC.

The genes are TRBV19 and TRBJ1-1; TRBD1 matches at 7 bases. The germline gives CDR1 LNHDA, CDR2 SQIVND (reference sequence). CDR3 size: 14 residues. The J segment lost 1 base and the V segment lost 7 bases, leaving 6 bases of the junction unmatched. As DNA, the CDR3 is TGTGCCAGTAATCCGACAGGGAGGAACACTGAAGCTTTCTTT. Translated, it gives CASNPTGRNTEAFF.

The genes are TRBV10-2 and TRBJ2-5, with a weak D call TRBD2 (5 bases). This CDR3 spans 13 amino acids. Deletions cut 8 bases from V and 7 bases from J, with 17 bases between. The germline V gene has CDR1 WSHSY and CDR2 SAAADI. In DNA, the CDR3 is TGCGCCAGCGGAGAGGAGGCTTATGGGACCCAGTACTTC. Amino acid sequence: CASGEEAYGTQYF.

This CDR3 reads CASSQEPAGAYEQYF. The CDR3 DNA sequence: TGCGCCAGCAGCCAAGAACCAGCGGGGGCCTACGAGCAGTACTTC. V is TRBV4-1 and J is TRBJ2-7; 8 positions agree with TRBD2. The germline V gene encodes CDR1 MGHRA and CDR2 YSYEKL. The CDR3 length is 15 residues. V was pared by 0 bases and J by 2 bases, with 3 bases of the junction left unmatched.

This chain joins TRBV27 and TRBJ1-5; D is perhaps TRBD1 (5 bases). The V end was cut by 6 bases, the J end by 0 bases, with 15 bases between. From germline, CDR1 is MNHEY and CDR2 SMNVEV (reference sequence). The CDR3 is 16 residues long. CDR3 sequence (DNA): TGTGCCAGCAGCCCCCGGGGACGGGGTAGCAATCAGCCCCAGCATTTT. It encodes CASSPRGRGSNQPQHF.

The CDR3, as DNA: TGTGCCAGCAGCTTAAGCGGTGGCCTAAACCCTTATTCGGGTGGAGATACGCAGTATTTT. This codes for CASSLSGGLNPYSGGDTQYF. The chain has TRBV13 and TRBJ2-3, with D tentatively TRBD2 (5 bases). CDR1 is PRHDT and CDR2 is FYEKMQ in the germline V gene (reference sequence). Trimming shortened V by 2 bases and J by 5 bases, and 29 bases separated the two germline ends. The CDR3 has 20 residues.

The chain combines TRBV29-1 with TRBJ1-5, with unresolved D. There are 14 residues in the CDR3. Germline V gene data show CDR1 as SQVTM and CDR2 as ANQGSEA. The V gene lost 7 bases and the J gene lost 4 bases, with 17 bases spanning the gap. The CDR3 DNA follows: TGCAGCGACGTGAGGTTGTCCCCTAATCAGCCCCAGCATTTT. Residues: CSDVRLSPNQPQHF.

This clonotype was counted a single time. The rearrangement links TRBV7-9 to TRBJ2-2; D may be TRBD1 or TRBD2 (5 bases each). The CDR3 has 16 amino acids. The germline V gene encodes CDR1 SEHNR and CDR2 FQNEAQ (reference sequence). The germline V and J ends were trimmed by 4 bases and 3 bases, with 15 bases remaining between them. In DNA, the CDR3 is TGTGCCAGCAGCTCGATCCGGGACGAAGACACCGGGGAGCTGTTTTTT. Protein sequence: CASSSIRDEDTGELFF.

The chain combines TRBV29-1 with TRBJ1-1; D is uncertain. The CDR3 runs 12 residues. Germline CDR1 and CDR2: SQVTM and ANQGSEA. Trimming removed 6 bases at V and 5 bases at J, with 13 bases between. This chain's CDR3 is CSVRATGTEAFF. CDR3 coding DNA: TGCAGCGTAAGGGCGACCGGGACTGAAGCTTTCTTT.